This passage covers 2 T cell receptor beta chains from one sample sequenced in a study of CXCR3-negative and CXCR3-positive naive CD8 T cells. Carrying UMI labels, the TRB cDNA libraries were prepared through 5' RACE. With the 5' RACE reads reprocessed, TCRdb shows one record per CDR3 protein and no DNA. This repertoire includes 69,000 or so distinct CDR3 sequences. The sample was naive CXCR3- CD8+ T cells from blood. Subset given: CD45RO-CCR7+CD27+CD95- naive CD8+ T cells lacking CXCR3 (TNR3-). The source of these receptors is a human donor in good health. Some clones in this sample may be carry-over from other donors' samples.

The rearrangement links TRBV14 to TRBJ2-2; TCRdb selects TRBD1, and the lack of DNA leaves this call unchecked. The CDR3 is 15 residues long. Germline CDR1 SGHDN, CDR2 FVKESK. CDR3 protein: CASSFGSTDTGELFF.

The gene calls are TRBV6-6 and TRBJ1-1; the D gene TCRdb calls, TRBD1, cannot be checked with no DNA. Germline V lookup: CDR1 MNHNY, CDR2 SVGAGI (reference sequence). The CDR3 runs 16 residues. CDR3 sequence reads: CASVLFDRGGWTEAFF.